This T cell receptor (beta chain) was identified in a study of cytomegalovirus exposure and HLA in healthy donors. Overall study context: The platform used for the roughly 130 validation repertoires matched that of the approximately 640 first-cohort repertoires, a later analysis reported. Regarding the study as a whole: With high specificity and sensitivity, the classifier reportedly diagnosed cytomegalovirus status. There were a few CMV-associated chains whose specificity for CMV antigens was confirmed in vitro.

The approximately 120-subject validation cohort, separate from the roughly 700-subject first cohort, included the donors. The V end lost 1 base, the J end lost 0 bases, and 7 bases lay between the germline ends. The germline V gene encodes CDR1 SGHNT and CDR2 YYREEE (reference sequence). This CDR3 has 15 amino acids. TCRdb keeps only in-frame clones here, not all; method: immunoSEQ multiplex PCR. The sample consists of 150,000 to 250,000 clones, about 81% of them appearing once. On this clone itself: Its cognate antigen is unknown.

The source is a woman between 25 and 40 years old in good health and CMV-seronegative. J is TRBJ2-2 and V is TRBV5-4; tentative D call: TRBD2 (5 bases). Sequencing was performed on PBMCs. Here the CDR3 DNA reads TGTGCCAGCAGCTTGCCAGCGGCGAACACCGGGGAGCTGTTTTTT. Amino acid sequence: CASSLPAANTGELFF.